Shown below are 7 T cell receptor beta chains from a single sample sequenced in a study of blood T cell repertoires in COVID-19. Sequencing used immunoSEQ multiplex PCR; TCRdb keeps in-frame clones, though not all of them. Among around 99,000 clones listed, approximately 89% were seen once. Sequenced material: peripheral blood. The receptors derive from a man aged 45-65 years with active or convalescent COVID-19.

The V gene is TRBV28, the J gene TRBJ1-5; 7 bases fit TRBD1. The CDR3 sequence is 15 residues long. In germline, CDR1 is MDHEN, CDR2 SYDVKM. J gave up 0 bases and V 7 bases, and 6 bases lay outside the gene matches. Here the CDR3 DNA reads TGTGCCAGCAACCCCGGGACAGCTAGCAATCAGCCCCAGCATTTT. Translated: CASNPGTASNQPQHF.

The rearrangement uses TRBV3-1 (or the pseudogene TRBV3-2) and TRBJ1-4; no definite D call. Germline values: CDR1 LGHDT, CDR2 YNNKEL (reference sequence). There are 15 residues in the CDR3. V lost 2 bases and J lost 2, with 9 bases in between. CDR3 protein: CASSQLGRTNEKLFF. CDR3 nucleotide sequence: TGTGCCAGCAGCCAATTGGGCAGGACTAATGAAAAACTGTTTTTT.

Written as DNA, the CDR3 is TGTGCCTGGAGTGCATTACAGATGGGTCTGGAGCAGTACTTC. It is translated as CAWSALQMGLEQYF. This rearrangement joins TRBV30 to TRBJ2-7; D gene ambiguous. The CDR3 length is 14 residues. Germline V CDR1 and CDR2: GTSNPN, SVGIG (reference sequence). Trimming left V 1 base short and J 7 bases short, with 17 bases between. Looking up the rest from reference TRBV30 and TRBJ2-7 gives the full variable domain: SQTIHQWPATLVQPVGSPLSLECTVEGTSNPNLYWYRQAAGRGLQLLFYSVGIGQISSEVPQNLSASRPQDRQFILSSKKLLLSDSGFYLCAWSALQMGLEQYFGPGTRLTVT.

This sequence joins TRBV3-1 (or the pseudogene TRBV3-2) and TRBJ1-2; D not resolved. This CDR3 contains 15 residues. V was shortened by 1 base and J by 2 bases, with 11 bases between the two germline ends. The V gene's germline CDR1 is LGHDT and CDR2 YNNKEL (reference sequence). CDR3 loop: CASSQASVGNYGYTF. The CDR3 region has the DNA TGTGCCAGCAGCCAAGCCAGCGTTGGGAACTATGGCTACACCTTC.

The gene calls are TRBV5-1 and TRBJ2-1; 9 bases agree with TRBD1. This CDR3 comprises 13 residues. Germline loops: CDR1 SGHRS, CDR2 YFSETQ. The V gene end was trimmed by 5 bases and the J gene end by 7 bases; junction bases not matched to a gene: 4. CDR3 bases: TGCGCCAGCAGTTCACAGGGGGCTAATGAGCAGTTCTTC. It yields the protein CASSSQGANEQFF.

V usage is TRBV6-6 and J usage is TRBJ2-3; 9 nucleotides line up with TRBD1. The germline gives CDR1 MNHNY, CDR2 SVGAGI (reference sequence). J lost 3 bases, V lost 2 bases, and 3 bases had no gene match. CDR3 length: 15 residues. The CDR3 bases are TGTGCCAGCAGTTACCCCGGACAGGGGACAGATACGCAGTATTTT. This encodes CASSYPGQGTDTQYF.

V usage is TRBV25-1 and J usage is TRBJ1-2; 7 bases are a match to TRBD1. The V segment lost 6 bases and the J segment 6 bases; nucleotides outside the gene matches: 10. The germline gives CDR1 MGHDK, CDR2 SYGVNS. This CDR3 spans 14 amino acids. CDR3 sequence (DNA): TGTGCCAGCAGCCCGGGGACAGAAATAAATGGCTACACCTTC. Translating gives CASSPGTEINGYTF.